Listed here are 8 T cell receptor beta chains from one sample, sequenced in a study of technical replicates of blood from several donors. Data came from immunoSEQ multiplex PCR; TCRdb stores just in-frame clones and leaves some out. The data show about 82,000 clones, just under 95% seen once. The sequenced sample consisted of T cells isolated from PBMCs. These receptors came from a human donor in good health.

This clone came up once. The rearrangement uses TRBV18 and TRBJ1-1; D is unresolved. The germline V gene encodes CDR1 KGHSH and CDR2 LQKENI. The length of the CDR3 is 16 residues. V was pared by 8 bases and J by 0 bases, with 19 bases between. CDR3 nucleotides: TGTGCCAGCGGGCGTTTGAGGGCCAACGTGAACACTGAAGCTTTCTTT. Translated, it gives CASGRLRANVNTEAFF.

This clone was counted a single time. This chain joins TRBV27 and TRBJ2-7; possibly TRBD1 for D (6 bases). Germline values: CDR1 MNHEY, CDR2 SMNVEV (reference sequence). The CDR3 has 13 amino acids. Trimming removed 2 bases at V and 5 bases at J, with 10 bases between. CDR3 DNA: TGTGCCAGCAGTTTAACAGGGTACGACGAGCAGTACTTC. It codes for CASSLTGYDEQYF.

V usage is TRBV10-3 and J usage is TRBJ2-2; possibly TRBD2 for D (5 bases). V shed 8 bases and J shed 3 bases, with 16 bases lying between them. CDR1 and CDR2 from the germline V gene are ENHRY and SYGVKD. This CDR3 has 15 amino acids. The CDR3 DNA is TGTGCCATCGCCGGGAAGGGCGGTGACACCGGGGAGCTGTTTTTT. Protein: CAIAGKGGDTGELFF.

V gene TRBV30 combines with J gene TRBJ1-2; D is perhaps TRBD1 (5 bases). Trimming took 6 bases from V and 4 from J, leaving 9 bases between them. This CDR3 region has 11 residues. The V gene's germline CDR1 is GTSNPN and CDR2 SVGIG (reference sequence). The CDR3 DNA follows: TGTGCCTGCGGGGGAGCCTATGGCTACACCTTC. As protein: CACGGAYGYTF.

The chain recombines TRBV7-3 with TRBJ2-3; 8 positions match TRBD1. The V segment lost 4 bases and the J segment 0 bases; nucleotides outside the gene matches: 3. CDR3 length equals 15 residues. Germline V gives CDR1 SGHTA, CDR2 FQGTGA. This CDR3 reads CASSSTGASTDTQYF. The CDR3 DNA reads TGTGCCAGCAGCTCGACAGGGGCCAGCACAGATACGCAGTATTTT.

The CDR3 is CASSSGTLGYGYTF. The CDR3 bases are TGTGCCAGCAGCTCCGGGACACTCGGATATGGCTACACCTTC. This chain joins TRBV7-9 and TRBJ1-2; TRBD1 might be the D (6 bases). The CDR3 length is 14 residues. Germline-derived CDR1 and CDR2 are SEHNR and FQNEAQ (reference sequence). V lost 4 bases and J lost 5, with 14 bases in between.

The chain uses TRBV28 and TRBJ1-5; D unclear. V gave up 3 bases and J gave up 7 bases, with 7 bases separating them. From germline, CDR1 is MDHEN and CDR2 SYDVKM. The CDR3 spans 12 residues. This chain's CDR3 is CASSLGGQPQHF. CDR3 bases: TGTGCCAGCAGTTTGGGAGGGCAGCCCCAGCATTTT.

The chain carries TRBV7-9 and TRBJ2-3; the match to TRBD2 covers 9 bases. The V gene's germline CDR1 is SEHNR and CDR2 FQNEAQ (reference sequence). J lost 5 bases, V lost 2 bases, and 2 bases had no gene match. The CDR3 runs to 14 residues. The CDR3 coding sequence is TGTGCCAGCAGCTTACTAGCGGGAATAGATACGCAGTATTTT. Translation gives CASSLLAGIDTQYF.